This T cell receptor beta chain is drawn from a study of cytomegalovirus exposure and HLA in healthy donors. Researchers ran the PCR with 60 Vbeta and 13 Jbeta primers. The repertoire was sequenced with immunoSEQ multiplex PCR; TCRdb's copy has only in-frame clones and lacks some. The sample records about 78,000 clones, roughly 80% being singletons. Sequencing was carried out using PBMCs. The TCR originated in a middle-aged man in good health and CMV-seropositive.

The CDR3 sequence: CASSPGASEQYF. In DNA form, the CDR3 reads TGTGCCAGTAGTCCAGGGGCTTCCGAGCAGTACTTC. The J gene is TRBJ2-7, the V gene TRBV19, with D maybe TRBD1 (6 bases). Deletions cut 5 bases from V and 6 bases from J, with 11 bases between. Germline V CDR1 and CDR2: LNHDA, SQIVND (reference sequence). The CDR3 spans 12 residues.